This T cell receptor (beta chain) comes out of a study of early T cells in non-severe SARS-CoV-2 infection. Background on the study: With bulk RNA from unsorted whole blood as input, sequencing yielded unpaired chains.

The CDR3 extends over 11 amino acids. V lost 1 base, J lost 4 bases, and 5 bases lay in between. Germline values: CDR1 SQVTM, CDR2 ANQGSEA. This clonotype has a count of ten or more. Attached unique molecular identifiers marked individual cDNA molecules. TCRdb independently ran MiXCR on the 5' RACE reads; one entry per CDR3 protein. Found here are about 70,000 distinct CDR3 sequences, 5% of them singletons; the top ten hold under 8%. The chain employs TRBV29-1 and TRBJ2-7, with D hard to call. This TCR was sampled from an adult who was a healthcare worker with PCR-confirmed SARS-CoV-2 infection or an uninfected control (not recorded which). The sample was whole blood, taken at baseline. The CDR3 loop is CSVEAGYEQYF. CDR3 sequence (DNA): TGCAGCGTTGAAGCAGGTTACGAGCAGTACTTC.